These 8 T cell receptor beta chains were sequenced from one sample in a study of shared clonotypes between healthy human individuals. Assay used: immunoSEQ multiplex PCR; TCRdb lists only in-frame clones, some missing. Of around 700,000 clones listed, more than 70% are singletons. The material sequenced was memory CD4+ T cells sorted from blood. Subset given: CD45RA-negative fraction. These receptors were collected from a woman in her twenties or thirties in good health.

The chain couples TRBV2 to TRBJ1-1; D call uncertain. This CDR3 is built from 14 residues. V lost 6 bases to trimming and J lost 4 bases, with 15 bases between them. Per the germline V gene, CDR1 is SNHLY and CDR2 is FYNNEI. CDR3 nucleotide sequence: TGTGCCAGCAGGCTGGAGGGAATCGGCACTGAAGCTTTCTTT. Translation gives CASRLEGIGTEAFF.

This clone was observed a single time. For the CDR3, the DNA is TGTGCCAGCTCACCGTCGCAGAGCTCTGGAAACACCATATATTTT. Translating it yields CASSPSQSSGNTIYF. The rearrangement joins TRBV18 to TRBJ1-3; unclear D gene. V shed 3 bases and J shed 0 bases, with 9 bases lying between them. Germline lookup yields CDR1 KGHSH and CDR2 LQKENI. The length of the CDR3 is 15 residues. Combining the CDR3 with reference TRBV18 and TRBJ1-3 gives the whole variable domain NAGVMQNPRHLVRRRGQEARLRCSPMKGHSHVYWYRQLPEEGLKFMVYLQKENIIDESGMPKERFSAEFPKEGPSILRIQQVVRGDSAAYFCASSPSQSSGNTIYFGEGSWLTVV.

Here the CDR3 DNA reads TGTGCCAGCAGCTTATTATGGTCTGGGGCCAACGTCCTGACTTTC. Its translation is CASSLLWSGANVLTF. This chain links TRBV7-2 with TRBJ2-6; D gene unclear. The CDR3 consists of 15 residues. Germline-derived CDR1 and CDR2 are SGHTA and FQGNSA. Trimming shortened V by 2 bases and J by 1 base, and 6 bases separated the two germline ends.

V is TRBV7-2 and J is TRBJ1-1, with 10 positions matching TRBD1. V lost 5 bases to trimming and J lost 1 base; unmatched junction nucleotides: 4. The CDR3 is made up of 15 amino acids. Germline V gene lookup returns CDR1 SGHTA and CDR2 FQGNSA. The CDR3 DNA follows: TGTGCCAGCAGCGGACGACAGGGGGCGAACACTGAAGCTTTCTTT. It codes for CASSGRQGANTEAFF.

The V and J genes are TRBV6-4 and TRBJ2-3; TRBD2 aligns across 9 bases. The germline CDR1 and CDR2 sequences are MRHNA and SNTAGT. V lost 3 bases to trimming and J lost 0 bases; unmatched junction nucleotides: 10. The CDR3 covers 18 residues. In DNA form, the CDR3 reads TGTGCCAGCAGTGAGCCTCGACTAGCGGAACCTAGCACAGATACGCAGTATTTT. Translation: CASSEPRLAEPSTDTQYF.

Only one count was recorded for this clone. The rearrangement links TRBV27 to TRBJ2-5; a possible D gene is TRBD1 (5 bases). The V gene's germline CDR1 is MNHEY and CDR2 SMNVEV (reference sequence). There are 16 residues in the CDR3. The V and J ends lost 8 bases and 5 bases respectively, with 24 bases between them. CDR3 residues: CASAPRQRQSGETQYF. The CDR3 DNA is TGTGCCAGCGCCCCCCGCCAAAGACAGTCAGGCGAGACCCAGTACTTC.

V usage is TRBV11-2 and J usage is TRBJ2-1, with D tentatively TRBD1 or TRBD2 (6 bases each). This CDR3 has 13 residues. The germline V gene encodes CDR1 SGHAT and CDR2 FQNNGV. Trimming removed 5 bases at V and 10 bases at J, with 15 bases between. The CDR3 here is CASSQGQGREQFF. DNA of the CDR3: TGTGCCAGCAGCCAGGGGCAGGGGAGGGAGCAGTTCTTC. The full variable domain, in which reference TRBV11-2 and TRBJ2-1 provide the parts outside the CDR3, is EAGVAQSPRYKIIEKRQSVAFWCNPISGHATLYWYQQILGQGPKLLIQFQNNGVVDDSQLPKDRFSAERLKGVDSTLKIQPAKLEDSAVYLCASSQGQGREQFFGPGTRLTVL.

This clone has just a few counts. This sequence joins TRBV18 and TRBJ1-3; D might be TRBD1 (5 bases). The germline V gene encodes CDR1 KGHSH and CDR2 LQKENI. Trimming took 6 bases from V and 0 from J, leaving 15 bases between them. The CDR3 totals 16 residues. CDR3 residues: CASSPPGGSSGNTIYF. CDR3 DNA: TGTGCCAGCTCTCCGCCTGGGGGGAGCTCTGGAAACACCATATATTTT.